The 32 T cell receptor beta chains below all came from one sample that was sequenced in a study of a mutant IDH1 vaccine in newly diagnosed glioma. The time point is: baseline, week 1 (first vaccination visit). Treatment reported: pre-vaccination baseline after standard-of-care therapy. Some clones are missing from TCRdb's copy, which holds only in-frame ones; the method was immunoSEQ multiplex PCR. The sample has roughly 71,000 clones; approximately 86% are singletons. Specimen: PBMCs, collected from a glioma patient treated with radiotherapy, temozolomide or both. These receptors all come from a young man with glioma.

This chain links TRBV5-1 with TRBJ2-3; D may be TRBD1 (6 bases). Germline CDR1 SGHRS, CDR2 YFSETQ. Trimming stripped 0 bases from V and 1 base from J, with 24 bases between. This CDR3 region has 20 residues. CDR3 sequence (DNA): TGCGCCAGCAGCTTGGCCCAGGGACAACAAATAAGAACGGGCACAGATACGCAGTATTTT. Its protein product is CASSLAQGQQIRTGTDTQYF.

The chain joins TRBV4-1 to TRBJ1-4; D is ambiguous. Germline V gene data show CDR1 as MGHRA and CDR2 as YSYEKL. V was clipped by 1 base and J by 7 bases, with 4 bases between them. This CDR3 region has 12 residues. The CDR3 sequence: CASSQVSEKLFF. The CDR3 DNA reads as TGCGCCAGCAGCCAAGTATCTGAAAAACTGTTTTTT.

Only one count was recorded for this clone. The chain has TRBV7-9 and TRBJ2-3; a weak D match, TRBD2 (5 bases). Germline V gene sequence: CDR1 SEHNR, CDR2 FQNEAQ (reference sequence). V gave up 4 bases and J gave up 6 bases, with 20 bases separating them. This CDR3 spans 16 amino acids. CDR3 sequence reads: CASSSLRLGVGDTQYF. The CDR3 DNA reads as TGTGCCAGCAGCTCCCTTCGGCTGGGAGTCGGTGATACGCAGTATTTT.

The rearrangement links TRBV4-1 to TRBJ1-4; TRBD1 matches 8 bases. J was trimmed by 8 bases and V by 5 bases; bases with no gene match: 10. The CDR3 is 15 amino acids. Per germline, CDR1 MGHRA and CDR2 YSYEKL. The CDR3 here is CASSYRTGREEKLFF. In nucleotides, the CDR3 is TGCGCCAGCAGCTACAGGACAGGGCGTGAGGAAAAACTGTTTTTT.

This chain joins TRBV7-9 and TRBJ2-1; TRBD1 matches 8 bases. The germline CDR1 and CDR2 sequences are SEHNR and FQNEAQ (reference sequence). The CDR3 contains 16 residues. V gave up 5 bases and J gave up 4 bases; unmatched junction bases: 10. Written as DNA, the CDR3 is TGTGCCAGCAGCCTTCGTTGGCAGGGGGCTTACAATGAGCAGTTCTTC. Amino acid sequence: CASSLRWQGAYNEQFF.

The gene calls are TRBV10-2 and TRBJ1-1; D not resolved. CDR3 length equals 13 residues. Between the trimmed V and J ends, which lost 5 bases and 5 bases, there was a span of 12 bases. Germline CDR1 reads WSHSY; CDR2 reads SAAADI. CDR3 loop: CASSTQSETEAFF. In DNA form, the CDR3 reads TGCGCCAGCAGTACCCAGAGCGAGACTGAAGCTTTCTTT.

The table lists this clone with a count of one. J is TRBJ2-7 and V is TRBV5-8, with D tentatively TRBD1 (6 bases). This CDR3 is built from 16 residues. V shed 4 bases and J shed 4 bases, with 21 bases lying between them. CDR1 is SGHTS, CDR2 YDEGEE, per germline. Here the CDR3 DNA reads TGTGCCAGCAGCCCCCGGGGCTGGGGGCGAGGGTACGAGCAGTACTTC. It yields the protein CASSPRGWGRGYEQYF.

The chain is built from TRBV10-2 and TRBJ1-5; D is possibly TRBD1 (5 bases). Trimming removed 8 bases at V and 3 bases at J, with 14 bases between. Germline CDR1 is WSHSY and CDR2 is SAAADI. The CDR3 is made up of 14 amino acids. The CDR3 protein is CASLDSKYNQPQHF. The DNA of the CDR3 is TGCGCCAGCCTAGACAGTAAATACAATCAGCCCCAGCATTTT.

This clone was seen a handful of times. CDR3 in DNA: TGTGCCAGCTCACCACCGGGTCTTGCCCCCTACGAGCAGTACTTC. Amino acids: CASSPPGLAPYEQYF. The chain combines TRBV18 with TRBJ2-7; D gene unclear. Trimming removed 0 bases from V and 2 bases from J, with 11 bases in between. There are 15 residues in the CDR3. Per the germline V gene, CDR1 is KGHSH and CDR2 is LQKENI.

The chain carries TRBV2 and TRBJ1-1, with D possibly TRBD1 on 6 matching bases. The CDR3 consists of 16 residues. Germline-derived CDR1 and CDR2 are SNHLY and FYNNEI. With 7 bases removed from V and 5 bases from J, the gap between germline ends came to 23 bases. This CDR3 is CASTSQGQGLWTEAFF. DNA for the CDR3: TGTGCCAGCACCTCTCAGGGGCAGGGGCTGTGGACTGAAGCTTTCTTT.

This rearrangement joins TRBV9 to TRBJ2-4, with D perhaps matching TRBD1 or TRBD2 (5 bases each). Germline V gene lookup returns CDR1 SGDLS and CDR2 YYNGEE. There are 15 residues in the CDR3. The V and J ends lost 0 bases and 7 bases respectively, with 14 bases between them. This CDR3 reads CASSVGGGSGNIQYF. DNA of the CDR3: TGTGCCAGCAGCGTAGGGGGCGGCTCGGGGAACATTCAGTACTTC.

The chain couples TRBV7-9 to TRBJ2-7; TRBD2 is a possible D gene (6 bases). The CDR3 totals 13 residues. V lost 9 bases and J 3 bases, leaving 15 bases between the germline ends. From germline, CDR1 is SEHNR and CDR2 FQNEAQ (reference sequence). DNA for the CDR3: TGTGCCAGTGGGTATGGGGGGAACTACGAGCAGTACTTC. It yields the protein CASGYGGNYEQYF. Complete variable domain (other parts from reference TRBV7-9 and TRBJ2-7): DTGVSQNPRHKITKRGQNVTFRCDPISEHNRLYWYRQTLGQGPEFLTYFQNEAQLEKSRLLSDRFSAERPKGSFSTLEIQRTEQGDSAMYLCASGYGGNYEQYFGPGTRLTVT.

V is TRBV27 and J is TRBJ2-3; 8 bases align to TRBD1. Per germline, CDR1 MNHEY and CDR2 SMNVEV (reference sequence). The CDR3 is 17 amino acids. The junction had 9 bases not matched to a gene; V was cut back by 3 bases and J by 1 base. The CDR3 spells CASSFHPSTGGTDTQYF. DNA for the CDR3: TGTGCCAGCAGTTTCCATCCATCGACAGGGGGCACAGATACGCAGTATTTT.

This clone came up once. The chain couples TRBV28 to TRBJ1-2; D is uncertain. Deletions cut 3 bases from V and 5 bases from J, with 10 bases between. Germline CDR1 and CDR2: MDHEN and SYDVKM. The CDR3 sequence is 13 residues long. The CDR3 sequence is CASSFSRFYGYTF. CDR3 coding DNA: TGTGCCAGCAGTTTTAGTAGGTTTTATGGCTACACCTTC.

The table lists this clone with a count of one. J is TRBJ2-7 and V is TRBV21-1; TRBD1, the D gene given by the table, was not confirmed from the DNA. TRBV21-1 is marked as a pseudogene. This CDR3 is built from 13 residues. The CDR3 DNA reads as TGTGCCAGCAGCCTCCTGGGCCACTACGAGCAGTACTTC. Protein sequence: CASSLLGHYEQYF.

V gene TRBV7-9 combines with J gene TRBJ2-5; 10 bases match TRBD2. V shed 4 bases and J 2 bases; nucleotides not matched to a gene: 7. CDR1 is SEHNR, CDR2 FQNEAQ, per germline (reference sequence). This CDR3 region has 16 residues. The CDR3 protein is CASSSKGLAQQETQYF. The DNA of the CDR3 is TGTGCCAGCAGCTCAAAGGGACTAGCGCAGCAAGAGACCCAGTACTTC.

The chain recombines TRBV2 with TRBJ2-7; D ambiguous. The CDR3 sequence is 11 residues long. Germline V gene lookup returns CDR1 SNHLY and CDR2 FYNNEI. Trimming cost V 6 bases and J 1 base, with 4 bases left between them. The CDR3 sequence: CASRTSYEQYF. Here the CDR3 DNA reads TGTGCCAGCAGGACATCCTACGAGCAGTACTTC. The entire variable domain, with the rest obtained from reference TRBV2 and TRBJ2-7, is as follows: EPEVTQTPSHQVTQMGQEVILRCVPISNHLYFYWYRQILGQKVEFLVSFYNNEISEKSEIFDDQFSVERPDGSNFTLKIRSTKLEDSAMYFCASRTSYEQYFGPGTRLTVT.

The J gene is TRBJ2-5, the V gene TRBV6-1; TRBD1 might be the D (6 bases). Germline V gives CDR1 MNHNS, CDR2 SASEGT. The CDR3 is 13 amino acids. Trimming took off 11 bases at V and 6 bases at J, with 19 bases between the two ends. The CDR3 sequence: CASYLSGVKTQYF. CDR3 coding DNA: TGTGCCTCCTACCTCTCAGGGGTTAAGACCCAGTACTTC.

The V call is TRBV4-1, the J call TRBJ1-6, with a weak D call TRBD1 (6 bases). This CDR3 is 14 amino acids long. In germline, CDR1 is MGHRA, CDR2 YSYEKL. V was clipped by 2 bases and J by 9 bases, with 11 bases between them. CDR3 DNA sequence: TGCGCCAGCAGCCAAACAGGGAAGGTTTCACCCCTCCACTTT. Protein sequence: CASSQTGKVSPLHF.

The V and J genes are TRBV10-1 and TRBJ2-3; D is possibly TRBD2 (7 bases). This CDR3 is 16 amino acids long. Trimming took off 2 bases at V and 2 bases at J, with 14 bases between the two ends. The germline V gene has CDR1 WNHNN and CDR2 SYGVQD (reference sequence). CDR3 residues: CASSEKAGAFTDTQYF. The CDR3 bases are TGCGCCAGCAGTGAGAAGGCGGGGGCCTTCACAGATACGCAGTATTTT.

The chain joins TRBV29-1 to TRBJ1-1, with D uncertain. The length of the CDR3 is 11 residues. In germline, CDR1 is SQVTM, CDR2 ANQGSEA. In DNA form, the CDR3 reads TGCGGCCTAAGGGAGAACACTGAAGCTTTCTTT. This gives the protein CGLRENTEAFF. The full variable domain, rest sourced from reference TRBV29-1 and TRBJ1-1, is SAVISQKPSRDICQRGTSLTIQCQVDSQVTMMFWYRQQPGQSLTLIATANQGSEATYESGFVIDKFPISRPNLTFSTLTVSNMSPEDSSIYLCGLRENTEAFFGQGTRLTVV.

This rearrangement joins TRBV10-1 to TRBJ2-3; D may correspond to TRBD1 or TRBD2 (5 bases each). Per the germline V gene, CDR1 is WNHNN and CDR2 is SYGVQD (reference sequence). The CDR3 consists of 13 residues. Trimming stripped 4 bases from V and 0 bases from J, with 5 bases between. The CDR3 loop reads CASSGDSTDTQYF. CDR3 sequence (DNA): TGCGCCAGCAGTGGGGACAGCACAGATACGCAGTATTTT.

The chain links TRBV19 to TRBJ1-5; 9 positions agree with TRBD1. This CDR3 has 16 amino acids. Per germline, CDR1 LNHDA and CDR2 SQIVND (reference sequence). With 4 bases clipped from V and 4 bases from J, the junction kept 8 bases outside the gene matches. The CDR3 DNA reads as TGTGCCAGTAGTAAGACAGGGGGGCTAAGAAATCAGCCCCAGCATTTT. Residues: CASSKTGGLRNQPQHF.

The CDR3 region is CASSLSSATDYNSPLHF. DNA for the CDR3: TGTGCCAGCAGTTTATCGTCCGCGACGGATTATAATTCACCCCTCCACTTT. V is TRBV27 and J is TRBJ1-6, with D uncertain. The CDR3 has 17 amino acids. CDR1 is MNHEY and CDR2 is SMNVEV in the germline V gene (reference sequence). V was clipped by 0 bases and J by 4 bases, with 13 bases between them.

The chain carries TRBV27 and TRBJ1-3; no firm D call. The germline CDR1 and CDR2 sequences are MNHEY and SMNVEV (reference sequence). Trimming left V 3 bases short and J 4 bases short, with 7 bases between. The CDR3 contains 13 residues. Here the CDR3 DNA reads TGTGCCAGCAGTTTCAATGTCGGAAACACCATATATTTT. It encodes CASSFNVGNTIYF.

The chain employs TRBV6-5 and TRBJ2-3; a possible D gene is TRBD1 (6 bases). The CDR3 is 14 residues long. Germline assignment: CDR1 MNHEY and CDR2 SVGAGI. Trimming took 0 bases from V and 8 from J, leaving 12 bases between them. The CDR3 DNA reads TGTGCCAGCAGTTACTCCCCAGGGGTGGCTACGCAGTATTTT. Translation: CASSYSPGVATQYF.

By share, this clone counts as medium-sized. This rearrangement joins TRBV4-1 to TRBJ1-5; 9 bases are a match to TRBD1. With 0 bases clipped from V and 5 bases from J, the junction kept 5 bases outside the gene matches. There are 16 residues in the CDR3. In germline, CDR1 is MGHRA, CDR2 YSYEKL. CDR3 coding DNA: TGCGCCAGCAGCCAAGATTCCGGGACAGGGTATCAGCCCCAGCATTTT. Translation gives CASSQDSGTGYQPQHF.

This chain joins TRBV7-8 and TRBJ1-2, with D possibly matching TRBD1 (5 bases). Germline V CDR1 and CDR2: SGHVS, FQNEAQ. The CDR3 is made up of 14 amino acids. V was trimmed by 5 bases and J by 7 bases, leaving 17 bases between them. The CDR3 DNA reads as TGTGCCAGCAGCCCAACTAAGGGGACGGGTGGCTACACCTTC. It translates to CASSPTKGTGGYTF.

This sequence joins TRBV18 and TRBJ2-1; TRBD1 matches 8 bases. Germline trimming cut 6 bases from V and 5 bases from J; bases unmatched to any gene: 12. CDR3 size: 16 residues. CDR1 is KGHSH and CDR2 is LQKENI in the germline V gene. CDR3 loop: CASSLPGQASDNEQFF. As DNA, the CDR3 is TGTGCCAGCTCCCTCCCGGGACAGGCTTCCGACAATGAGCAGTTCTTC. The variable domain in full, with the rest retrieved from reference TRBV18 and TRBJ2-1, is NAGVMQNPRHLVRRRGQEARLRCSPMKGHSHVYWYRQLPEEGLKFMVYLQKENIIDESGMPKERFSAEFPKEGPSILRIQQVVRGDSAAYFCASSLPGQASDNEQFFGPGTRLTVL.

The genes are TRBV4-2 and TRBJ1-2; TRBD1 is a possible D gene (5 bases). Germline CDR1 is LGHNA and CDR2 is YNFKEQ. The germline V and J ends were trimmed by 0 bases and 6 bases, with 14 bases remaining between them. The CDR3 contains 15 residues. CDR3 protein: CASSQEGGRGHGYTF. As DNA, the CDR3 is TGTGCCAGCAGCCAAGAGGGTGGAAGGGGCCATGGCTACACCTTC.

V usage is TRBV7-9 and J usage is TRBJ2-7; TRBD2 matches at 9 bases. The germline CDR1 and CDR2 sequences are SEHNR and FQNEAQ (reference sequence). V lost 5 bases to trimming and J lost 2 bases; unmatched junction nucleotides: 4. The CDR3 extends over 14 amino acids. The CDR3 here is CASSPSGKTYEQYF. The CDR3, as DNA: TGTGCCAGCAGCCCTAGCGGGAAAACCTACGAGCAGTACTTC.

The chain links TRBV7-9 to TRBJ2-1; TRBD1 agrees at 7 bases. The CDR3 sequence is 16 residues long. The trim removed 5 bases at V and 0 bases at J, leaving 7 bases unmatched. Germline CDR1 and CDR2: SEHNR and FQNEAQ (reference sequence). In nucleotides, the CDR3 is TGTGCCAGCAGCCCACGGGACAGCTACTCCTACAATGAGCAGTTCTTC. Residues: CASSPRDSYSYNEQFF. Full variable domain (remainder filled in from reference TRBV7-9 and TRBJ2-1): DTGVSQNPRHKITKRGQNVTFRCDPISEHNRLYWYRQTLGQGPEFLTYFQNEAQLEKSRLLSDRFSAERPKGSFSTLEIQRTEQGDSAMYLCASSPRDSYSYNEQFFGPGTRLTVL.